This passage covers 5 T cell receptor beta chains from one sample sequenced in a study of CD8 T cells in Susac syndrome. Reverse transcription of roughly 0.45 to 1 ug RNA was performed with random hexamers. TCRdb re-analysed the immunoSEQ multiplex PCR reads in MiXCR, keeping a single row per CDR3 protein. The table records about 300,000 distinct CDR3 sequences, 92% of them present only once. Sequencing was done on a sample of CD4+ T cells from PBMCs. These receptors came from a human donor with multiple sclerosis.

The rearrangement links TRBV12-3 or TRBV12-4 to TRBJ2-7, with 8 bases fitting TRBD1. The CDR3 has 14 residues. V lost 4 bases, J lost 3 bases, and 5 bases stayed unmatched. The CDR3 protein is CASSSRQGNYEQYF. Written as DNA, the CDR3 is TGTGCCAGCAGTTCCCGACAGGGGAACTACGAGCAGTACTTC.

This clonotype has only one observation. This chain links TRBV5-8 with TRBJ2-1, with D tentatively TRBD1 or TRBD2 (5 bases each). The CDR3 has 15 residues. V was clipped by 1 base and J by 2 bases, with 10 bases between them. Germline V lookup: CDR1 SGHTS, CDR2 YDEGEE. CDR3 residues: CASSLMGRTYNEQFF. The DNA of the CDR3 is TGTGCCAGCAGCTTGATGGGACGAACCTACAATGAGCAGTTCTTC.

The rearrangement joins TRBV20-1 to TRBJ1-2; the match to TRBD1 covers 9 bases. This CDR3 contains 14 residues. Germline V lookup: CDR1 DFQATT, CDR2 SNEGSKA (reference sequence). The ends lost 5 bases at V and 3 bases at J; junction bases unmatched: 7. The CDR3 DNA sequence: TGCAGTGCTTCAAACAGGGGGCGGCACTATGGCTACACCTTC. It translates to CSASNRGRHYGYTF.

The chain couples TRBV5-1 to TRBJ2-3; 9 nucleotides agree with TRBD2. Germline CDR1 and CDR2: SGHRS and YFSETQ. The ends lost 4 bases at V and 2 bases at J; junction bases unmatched: 11. CDR3 length equals 17 residues. This CDR3 is CASSRTPLAGITDTQYF. As DNA, the CDR3 is TGCGCCAGCAGCAGGACACCTCTAGCGGGGATCACAGATACGCAGTATTTT.

This clonotype has only a few counts. The chain recombines TRBV24-1 with TRBJ2-1; 10 bases are shared with TRBD2. This CDR3 spans 18 amino acids. V shed 9 bases, J shed 0 bases, and the junction held 13 bases outside the gene matches. Germline CDR1 is KGHDR and CDR2 is SFDVKD. DNA for the CDR3: TGTGCCACCGGGTCCGGAACTAGCGGGACGAGCTCCTACAATGAGCAGTTCTTC. Protein sequence: CATGSGTSGTSSYNEQFF.